This T cell receptor beta chain was sequenced during a study of cytomegalovirus exposure and HLA in healthy donors. Study-wide findings and caveats: As confirmed in vitro, a few CMV-associated chains were specific for CMV antigens.

60 Vbeta and 13 Jbeta primers were used in PCR. TCRdb keeps only in-frame clones here, not all; method: immunoSEQ multiplex PCR. The sample lists roughly 200,000 clones; 82% were seen once. Turning to this clone: Its antigen is as yet unknown. A junction boundary mismatches the germline segment, possibly from a read error.

The source is a woman between 18 and 30 years old in good health and CMV-seronegative. The sample taken for sequencing was PBMCs.

Written as DNA, the CDR3 is TGTGCCAGCAGCGGACGACAGGGCAAGGACTTC. Translating gives CASSGRQGKDF. The V call is TRBV7-8, the J call TRBJ2-7; 7 nucleotides agree with TRBD1. Germline loops: CDR1 SGHVS, CDR2 FQNEAQ. The CDR3 is 11 amino acids.